This TCR beta chain is from a study of blood T cell repertoires in COVID-19. Whole-study context: Samples came from the United States, Italy and Spain, spanning acute and convalescent COVID-19. PBMCs, B-cell-depleted T cells, or T cells were the source of the cDNA or gDNA that made up the material.

Per the original data handling: Estimation of nucleated cell counts relied on the amplification of reference gene primers. Assay used: immunoSEQ multiplex PCR; TCRdb lists only in-frame clones, some missing. D and trimming were read from the DNA, whereas the V and J calls and clone size are those reported in that table. The sample includes 150,000 to 200,000 clones, roughly 88% of them seen just once. The sequencing sample was made of peripheral blood. The clonotype comes from a man aged 55 to 70 who had recovered from COVID-19.

The CDR3 protein is CATSDPGQNNQPQHF. The CDR3 nucleotides are TGTGCCACCAGTGACCCCGGACAGAACAATCAGCCCCAGCATTTT. The chain uses TRBV24-1 and TRBJ1-5; TRBD1 is a possible D gene (6 bases). V was clipped by 4 bases and J by 3 bases, with 12 bases between them. The CDR3 loop spans 15 amino acids. The germline V gene encodes CDR1 KGHDR and CDR2 SFDVKD.